The entry below describes one TCR beta chain. The antigen remains unidentified. The assay was immunoSEQ multiplex PCR, and TCRdb's table has in-frame clones only and misses some. Of 1,500,000 or so clones listed, roughly 96% are singletons. The data were obtained in a study of shared clonotypes between healthy human individuals. For the study at large: Each donor's CD4 naive and CD4 memory cells filled three plates apiece, CD8 naive two, and CD8 memory one.

Broader study findings: Non-shared clonotypes had lower generation probabilities than those shared by all four donors. Genetic and exposure-history diversity was limited by the small donor number.

The CDR3 has 16 amino acids. The junction had 5 bases not matched to a gene; V was cut back by 4 bases and J by 4 bases. Germline assignment: CDR1 KGHSH and CDR2 LQKENI. Sequenced: naive CD4+ T cells sorted from blood. Noted subset: CD45RA+ positively selected. V usage is TRBV18 and J usage is TRBJ2-2, with TRBD2 matching over 11 bases. The source of this sequence is a man aged 25 to 45 in good health. The CDR3 DNA reads TGTGCCAGCTCACGTGGCGGGACTAGCGGCACCGGGGAGCTGTTTTTT. Translated: CASSRGGTSGTGELFF.